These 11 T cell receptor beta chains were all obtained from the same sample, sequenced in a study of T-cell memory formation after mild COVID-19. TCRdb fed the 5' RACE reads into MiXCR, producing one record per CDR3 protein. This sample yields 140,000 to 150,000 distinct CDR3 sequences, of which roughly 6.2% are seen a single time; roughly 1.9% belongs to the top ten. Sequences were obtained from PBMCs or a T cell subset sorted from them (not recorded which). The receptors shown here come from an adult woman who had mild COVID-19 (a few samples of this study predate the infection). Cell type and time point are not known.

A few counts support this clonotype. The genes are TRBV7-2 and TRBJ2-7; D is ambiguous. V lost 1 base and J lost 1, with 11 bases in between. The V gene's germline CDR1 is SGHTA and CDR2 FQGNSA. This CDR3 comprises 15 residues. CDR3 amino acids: CASSLDGLGSYEQYF. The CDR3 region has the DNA TGTGCCAGCAGCTTAGACGGGCTAGGGTCCTACGAGCAGTACTTC.

CDR3 region: CATSRGRDRTRSPLHF. The CDR3 bases are TGTGCCACCAGCAGAGGCCGGGACAGGACAAGGTCACCCCTCCACTTT. The chain uses TRBV15 and TRBJ1-6; 8 bases are shared with TRBD1. The CDR3 consists of 16 residues. Per germline, CDR1 LNHNV and CDR2 YYDKDF (reference sequence). With V trimmed by 1 base and J by 10 bases, 9 bases remained unmatched.

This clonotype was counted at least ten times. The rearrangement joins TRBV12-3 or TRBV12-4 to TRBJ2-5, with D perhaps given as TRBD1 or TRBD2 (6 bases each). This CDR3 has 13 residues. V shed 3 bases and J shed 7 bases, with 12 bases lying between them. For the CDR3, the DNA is TGTGCCAGCAGTTTTGGGGGGCTGGGGACCCAGTACTTC. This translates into CASSFGGLGTQYF.

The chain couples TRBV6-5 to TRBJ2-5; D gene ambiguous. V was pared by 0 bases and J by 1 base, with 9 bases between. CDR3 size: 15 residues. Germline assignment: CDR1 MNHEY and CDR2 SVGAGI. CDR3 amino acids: CASSYSFPSQETQYF. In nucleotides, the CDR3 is TGTGCCAGCAGTTACTCGTTTCCATCCCAAGAGACCCAGTACTTC.

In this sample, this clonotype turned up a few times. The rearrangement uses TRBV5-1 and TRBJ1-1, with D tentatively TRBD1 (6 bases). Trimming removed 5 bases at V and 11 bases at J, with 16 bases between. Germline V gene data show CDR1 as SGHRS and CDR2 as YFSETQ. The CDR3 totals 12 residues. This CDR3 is CASSVQGVDAFF. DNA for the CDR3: TGCGCCAGCAGTGTACAGGGAGTTGATGCTTTCTTT.

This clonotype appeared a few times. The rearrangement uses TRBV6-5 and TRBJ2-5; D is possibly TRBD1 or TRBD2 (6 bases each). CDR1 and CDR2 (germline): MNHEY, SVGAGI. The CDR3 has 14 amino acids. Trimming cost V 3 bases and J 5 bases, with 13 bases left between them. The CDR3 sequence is CASSYRGLGETQYF. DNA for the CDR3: TGTGCCAGCAGTTATCGGGGGCTGGGGGAGACCCAGTACTTC.

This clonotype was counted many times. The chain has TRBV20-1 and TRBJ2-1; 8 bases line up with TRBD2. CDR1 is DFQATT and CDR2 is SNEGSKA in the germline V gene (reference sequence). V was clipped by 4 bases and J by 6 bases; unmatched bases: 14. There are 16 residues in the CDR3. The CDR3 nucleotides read TGCAGTGCTAATGGTCGGGGCGGGAGGTTCTCCAATGAGCAGTTCTTC. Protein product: CSANGRGGRFSNEQFF.

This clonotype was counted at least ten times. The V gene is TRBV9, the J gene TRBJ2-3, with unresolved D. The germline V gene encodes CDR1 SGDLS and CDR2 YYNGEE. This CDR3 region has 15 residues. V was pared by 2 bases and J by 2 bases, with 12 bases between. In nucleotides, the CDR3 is TGTGCCAGCAGCGTGTCGGGTGGGTACACAGATACGCAGTATTTT. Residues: CASSVSGGYTDTQYF.

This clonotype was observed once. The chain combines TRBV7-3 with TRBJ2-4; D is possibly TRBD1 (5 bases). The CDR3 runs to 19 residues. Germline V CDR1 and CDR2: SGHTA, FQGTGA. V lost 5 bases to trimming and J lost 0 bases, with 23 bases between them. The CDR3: CASSPNRGKGGLAKNIQYF. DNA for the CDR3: TGTGCCAGCAGCCCCAATAGGGGAAAGGGTGGATTAGCCAAAAACATTCAGTACTTC.

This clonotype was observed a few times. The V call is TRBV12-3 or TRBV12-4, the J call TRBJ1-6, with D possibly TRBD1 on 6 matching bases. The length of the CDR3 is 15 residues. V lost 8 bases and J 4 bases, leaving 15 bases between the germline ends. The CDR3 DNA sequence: TGTGCCAGCGGACCCACAGGGACTTATAATTCACCCCTCCACTTT. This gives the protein CASGPTGTYNSPLHF.

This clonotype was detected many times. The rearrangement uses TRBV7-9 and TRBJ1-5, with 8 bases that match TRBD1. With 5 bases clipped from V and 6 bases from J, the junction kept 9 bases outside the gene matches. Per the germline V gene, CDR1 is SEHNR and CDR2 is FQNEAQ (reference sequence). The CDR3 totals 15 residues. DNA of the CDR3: TGTGCCAGCAGCGCCGGGACAGGCGGATTTCAGCCCCAGCATTTT. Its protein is CASSAGTGGFQPQHF.